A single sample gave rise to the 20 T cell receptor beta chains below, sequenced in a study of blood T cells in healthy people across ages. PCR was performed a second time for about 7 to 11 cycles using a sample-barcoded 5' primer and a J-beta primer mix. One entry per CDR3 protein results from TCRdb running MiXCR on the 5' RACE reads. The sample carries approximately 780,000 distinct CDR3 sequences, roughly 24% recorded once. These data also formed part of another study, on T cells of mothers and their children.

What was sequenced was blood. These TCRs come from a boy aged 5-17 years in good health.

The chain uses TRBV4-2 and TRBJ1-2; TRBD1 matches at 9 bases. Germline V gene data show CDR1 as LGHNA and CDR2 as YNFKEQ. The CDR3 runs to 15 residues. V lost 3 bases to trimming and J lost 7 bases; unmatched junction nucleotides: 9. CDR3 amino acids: CASSQPDRGKSGYTF. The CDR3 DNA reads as TGTGCCAGCAGCCAGCCCGACAGGGGGAAGAGTGGCTACACCTTC.

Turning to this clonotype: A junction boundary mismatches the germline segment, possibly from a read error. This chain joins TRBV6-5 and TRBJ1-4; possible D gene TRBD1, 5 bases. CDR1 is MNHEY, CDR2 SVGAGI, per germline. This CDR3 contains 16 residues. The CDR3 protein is CTSSYAGTSTNEKLFF. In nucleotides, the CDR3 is TGTACCAGCAGTTACGCAGGGACCTCAACTAATGAAAAACTGTTTTTT.

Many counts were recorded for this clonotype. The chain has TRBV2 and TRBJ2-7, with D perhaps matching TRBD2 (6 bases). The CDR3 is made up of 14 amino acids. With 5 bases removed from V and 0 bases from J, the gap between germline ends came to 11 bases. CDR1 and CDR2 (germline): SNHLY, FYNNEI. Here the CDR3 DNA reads TGTGCCAGCAGTCGTTCCGGGGGCTCCTACGAGCAGTACTTC. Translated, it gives CASSRSGGSYEQYF.

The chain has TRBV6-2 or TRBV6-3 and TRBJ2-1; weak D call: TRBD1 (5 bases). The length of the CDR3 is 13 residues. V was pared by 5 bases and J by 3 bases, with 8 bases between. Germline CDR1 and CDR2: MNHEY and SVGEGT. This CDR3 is CASSLGHYNEQFF. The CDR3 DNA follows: TGTGCCAGCAGTCTAGGACACTACAATGAGCAGTTCTTC.

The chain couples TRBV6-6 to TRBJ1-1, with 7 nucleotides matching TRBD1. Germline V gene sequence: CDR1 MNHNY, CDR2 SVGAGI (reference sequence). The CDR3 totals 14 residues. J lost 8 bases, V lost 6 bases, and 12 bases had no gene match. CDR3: CASRGQVGPVEAFF. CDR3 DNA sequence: TGTGCCAGCAGAGGACAGGTAGGTCCGGTGGAAGCTTTCTTT.

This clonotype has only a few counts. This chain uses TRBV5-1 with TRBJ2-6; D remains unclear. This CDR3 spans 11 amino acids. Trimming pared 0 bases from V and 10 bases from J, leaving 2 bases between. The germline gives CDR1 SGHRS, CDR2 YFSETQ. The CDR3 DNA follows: TGCGCCAGCAGCTTGGAAAACGTCCTGACTTTC. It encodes CASSLENVLTF.

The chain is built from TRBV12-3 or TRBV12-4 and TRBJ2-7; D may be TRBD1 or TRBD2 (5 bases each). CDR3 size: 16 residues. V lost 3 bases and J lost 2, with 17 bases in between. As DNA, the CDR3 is TGTGCCAGCAGTTTGGGGGATCAGCGGCTAGCCTACGAGCAGTACTTC. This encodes CASSLGDQRLAYEQYF.

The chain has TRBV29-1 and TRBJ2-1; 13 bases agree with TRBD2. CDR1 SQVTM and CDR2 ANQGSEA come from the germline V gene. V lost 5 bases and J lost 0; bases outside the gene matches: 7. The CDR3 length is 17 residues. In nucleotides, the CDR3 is TGCAGCGTTATACTAGCGGGGGGGTATAGCTCCTACAATGAGCAGTTCTTC. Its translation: CSVILAGGYSSYNEQFF.

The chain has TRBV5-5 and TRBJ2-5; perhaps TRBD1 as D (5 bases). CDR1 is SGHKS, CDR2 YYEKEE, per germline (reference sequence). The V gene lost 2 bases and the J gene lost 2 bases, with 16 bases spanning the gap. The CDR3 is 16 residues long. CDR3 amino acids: CASSFLPGSAQETQYF. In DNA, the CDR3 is TGTGCCAGCAGCTTTTTGCCAGGGTCGGCGCAAGAGACCCAGTACTTC.

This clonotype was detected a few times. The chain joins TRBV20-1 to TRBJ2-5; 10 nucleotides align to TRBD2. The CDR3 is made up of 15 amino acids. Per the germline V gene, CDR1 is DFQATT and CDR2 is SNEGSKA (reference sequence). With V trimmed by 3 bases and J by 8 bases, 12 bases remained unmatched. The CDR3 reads CSASRTSGDQVTQYF. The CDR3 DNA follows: TGCAGTGCTAGTAGAACTAGCGGGGACCAAGTTACCCAGTACTTC.

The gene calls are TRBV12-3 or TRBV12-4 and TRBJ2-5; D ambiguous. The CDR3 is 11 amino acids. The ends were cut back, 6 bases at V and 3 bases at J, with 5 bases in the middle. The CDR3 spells CASRIKETQYF. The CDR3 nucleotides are TGTGCCAGCAGGATAAAAGAGACCCAGTACTTC.

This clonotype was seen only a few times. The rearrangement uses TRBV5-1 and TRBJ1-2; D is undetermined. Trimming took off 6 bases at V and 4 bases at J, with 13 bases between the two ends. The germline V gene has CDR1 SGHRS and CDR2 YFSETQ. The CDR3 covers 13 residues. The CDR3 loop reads CASTPGSGYGYTF. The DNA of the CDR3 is TGCGCCAGCACCCCCGGGAGTGGCTATGGCTACACCTTC.

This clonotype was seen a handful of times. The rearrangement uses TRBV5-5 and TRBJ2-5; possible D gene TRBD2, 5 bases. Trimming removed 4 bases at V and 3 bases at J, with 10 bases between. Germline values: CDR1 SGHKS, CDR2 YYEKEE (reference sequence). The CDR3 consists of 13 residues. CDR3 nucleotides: TGTGCCAGCAGCCAGAGGGCTGAAGAGACCCAGTACTTC. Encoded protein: CASSQRAEETQYF.

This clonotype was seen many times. For the CDR3, the DNA is TGTGCCAGCAGTTTGGGCGGGCCGAGCTCCTACGAGCAGTACTTC. Its translation is CASSLGGPSSYEQYF. The chain combines TRBV27 with TRBJ2-7; perhaps TRBD2 as D (5 bases). Per germline, CDR1 MNHEY and CDR2 SMNVEV (reference sequence). The length of the CDR3 is 15 residues. With 3 bases removed from V and 0 bases from J, the gap between germline ends came to 12 bases.

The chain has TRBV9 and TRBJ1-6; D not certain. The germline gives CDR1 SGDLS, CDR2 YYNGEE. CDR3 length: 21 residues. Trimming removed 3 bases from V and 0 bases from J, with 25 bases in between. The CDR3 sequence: CASSDCTGSRVLSSYNSPLHF. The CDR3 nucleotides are TGTGCCAGCAGCGACTGTACCGGGTCCCGAGTTTTGAGCTCCTATAATTCACCCCTCCACTTT.

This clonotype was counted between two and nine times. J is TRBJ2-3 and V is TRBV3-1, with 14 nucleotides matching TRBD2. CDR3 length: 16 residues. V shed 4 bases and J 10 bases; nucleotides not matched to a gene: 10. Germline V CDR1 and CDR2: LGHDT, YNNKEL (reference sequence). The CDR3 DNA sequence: TGTGCCAGCAGCCCCGGACTAGCGGGGGGCTTCCATGCGCAGTATTTT. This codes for CASSPGLAGGFHAQYF.

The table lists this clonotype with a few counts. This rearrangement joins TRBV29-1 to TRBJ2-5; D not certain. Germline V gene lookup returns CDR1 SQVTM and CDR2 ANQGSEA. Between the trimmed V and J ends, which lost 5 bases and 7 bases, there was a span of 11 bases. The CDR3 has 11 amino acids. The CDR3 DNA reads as TGCAGCGTTCTTATGCTAGGGACCCAGTACTTC. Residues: CSVLMLGTQYF. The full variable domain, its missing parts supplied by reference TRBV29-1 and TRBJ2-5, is SAVISQKPSRDICQRGTSLTIQCQVDSQVTMMFWYRQQPGQSLTLIATANQGSEATYESGFVIDKFPISRPNLTFSTLTVSNMSPEDSSIYLCSVLMLGTQYFGPGTRLLVL.

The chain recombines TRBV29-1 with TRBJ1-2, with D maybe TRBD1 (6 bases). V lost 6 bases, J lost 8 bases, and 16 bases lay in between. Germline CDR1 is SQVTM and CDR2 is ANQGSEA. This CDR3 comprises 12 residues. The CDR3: CSVSPAGDGYTF. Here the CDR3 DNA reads TGCAGCGTCAGCCCCGCAGGGGACGGCTACACCTTC. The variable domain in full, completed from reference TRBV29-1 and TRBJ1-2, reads SAVISQKPSRDICQRGTSLTIQCQVDSQVTMMFWYRQQPGQSLTLIATANQGSEATYESGFVIDKFPISRPNLTFSTLTVSNMSPEDSSIYLCSVSPAGDGYTFGSGTRLTVV.

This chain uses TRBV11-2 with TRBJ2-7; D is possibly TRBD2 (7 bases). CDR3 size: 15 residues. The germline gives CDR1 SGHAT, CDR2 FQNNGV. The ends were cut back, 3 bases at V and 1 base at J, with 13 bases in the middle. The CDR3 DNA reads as TGTGCCAGCAGCTTCCTCGGGGGGCAGTCCTACGAGCAGTACTTC. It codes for CASSFLGGQSYEQYF.

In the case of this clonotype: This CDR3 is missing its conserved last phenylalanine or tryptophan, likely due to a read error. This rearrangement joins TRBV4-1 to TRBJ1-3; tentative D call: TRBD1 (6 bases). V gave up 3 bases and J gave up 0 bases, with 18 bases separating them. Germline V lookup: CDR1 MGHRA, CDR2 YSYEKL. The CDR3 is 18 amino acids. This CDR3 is CASSHEKNPTGSGNTIYL. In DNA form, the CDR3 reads TGCGCCAGCAGCCACGAAAAAAACCCGACAGGCTCTGGAAACACCATATATCTT.